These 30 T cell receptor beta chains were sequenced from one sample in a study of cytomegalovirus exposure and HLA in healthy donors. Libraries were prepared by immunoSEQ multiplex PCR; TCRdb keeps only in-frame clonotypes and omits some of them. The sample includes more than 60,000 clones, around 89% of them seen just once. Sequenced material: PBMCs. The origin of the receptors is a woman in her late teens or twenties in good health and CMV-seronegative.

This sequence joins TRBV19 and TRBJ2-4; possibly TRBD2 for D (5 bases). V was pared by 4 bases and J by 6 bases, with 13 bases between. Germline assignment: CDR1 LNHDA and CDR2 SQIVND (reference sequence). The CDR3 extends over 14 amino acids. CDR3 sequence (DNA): TGTGCCAGTAGTAAGGGCTTAGAGGGAAACATTCAGTACTTC. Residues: CASSKGLEGNIQYF.

In DNA, the CDR3 is TGTGCCAGCAGCTTGGTGGCAGAAGAGACCCAGTACTTC. Protein sequence: CASSLVAEETQYF. This chain joins TRBV5-6 and TRBJ2-5; D remains ambiguous. The CDR3 has 13 residues. CDR1 is SGHDT and CDR2 is YYEEEE in the germline V gene. Trimming pared 0 bases from V and 3 bases from J, leaving 6 bases between.

Here the CDR3 DNA reads TGCAGCGTACGGGGACTAGCGGGGCTGGAGACCCAGTACTTC. This encodes CSVRGLAGLETQYF. The chain employs TRBV29-1 and TRBJ2-5, with 13 bases identical to TRBD2. The CDR3 sequence is 14 residues long. The trim removed 6 bases at V and 5 bases at J, leaving 6 bases unmatched. The germline V gene encodes CDR1 SQVTM and CDR2 ANQGSEA.

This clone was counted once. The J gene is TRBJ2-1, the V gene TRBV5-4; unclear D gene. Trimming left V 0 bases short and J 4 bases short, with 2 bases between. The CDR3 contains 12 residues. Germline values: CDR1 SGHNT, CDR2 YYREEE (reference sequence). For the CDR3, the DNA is TGTGCCAGCAGCTTGGCGTACAATGAGCAGTTCTTC. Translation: CASSLAYNEQFF.

The CDR3 region is CASRAGGAYNEQFF. CDR3 DNA sequence: TGTGCCAGTAGAGCGGGAGGGGCCTACAATGAGCAGTTCTTC. The J gene is TRBJ2-1, the V gene TRBV19, with 10 bases matching TRBD2. CDR3 length: 14 amino acids. Germline V CDR1 and CDR2: LNHDA, SQIVND (reference sequence). The V and J ends lost 6 bases and 2 bases, in that order; junction bases with no gene match: 1.

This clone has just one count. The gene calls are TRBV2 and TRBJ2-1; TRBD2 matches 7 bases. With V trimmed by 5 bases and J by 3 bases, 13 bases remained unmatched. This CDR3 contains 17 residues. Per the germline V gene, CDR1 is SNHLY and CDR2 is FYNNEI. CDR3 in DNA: TGTGCCAGCAGTTACGGACTAGTAGGCCGTGACTACAATGAGCAGTTCTTC. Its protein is CASSYGLVGRDYNEQFF.

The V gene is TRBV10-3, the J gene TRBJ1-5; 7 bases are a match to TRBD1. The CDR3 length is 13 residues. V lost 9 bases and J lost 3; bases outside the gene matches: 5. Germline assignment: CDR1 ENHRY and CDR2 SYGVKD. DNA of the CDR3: TGTGCCATTCGACAGGGACCCAATCAGCCCCAGCATTTT. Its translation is CAIRQGPNQPQHF.

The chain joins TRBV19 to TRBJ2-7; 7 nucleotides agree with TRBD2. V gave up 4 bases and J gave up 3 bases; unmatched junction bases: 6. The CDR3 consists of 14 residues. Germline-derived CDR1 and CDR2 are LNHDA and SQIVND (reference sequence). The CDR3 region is CASSRTSQYYEQYF. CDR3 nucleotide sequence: TGTGCCAGTAGTAGGACTAGTCAATACTACGAGCAGTACTTC.

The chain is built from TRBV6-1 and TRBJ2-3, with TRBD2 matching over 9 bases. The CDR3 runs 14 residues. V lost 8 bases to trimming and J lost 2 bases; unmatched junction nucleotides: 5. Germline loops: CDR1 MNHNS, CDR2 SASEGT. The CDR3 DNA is TGTGCCAGCGCACTGGGACTAGCCACAGATACGCAGTATTTT. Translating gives CASALGLATDTQYF.

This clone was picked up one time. CDR3 bases: TGTGCCAGCAGCCAAGGGTTTGGGGGGTCTGGAAACACCATATATTTT. It specifies CASSQGFGGSGNTIYF. The chain recombines TRBV4-2 with TRBJ1-3, with a weak D call TRBD1 (5 bases). CDR3 length equals 16 residues. V shed 1 base and J shed 1 base, with 11 bases lying between them. Germline V CDR1 and CDR2: LGHNA, YNFKEQ.

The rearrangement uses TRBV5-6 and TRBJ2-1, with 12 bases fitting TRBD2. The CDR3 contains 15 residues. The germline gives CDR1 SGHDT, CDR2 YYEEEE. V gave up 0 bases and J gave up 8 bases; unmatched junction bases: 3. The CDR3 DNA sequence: TGTGCCAGCAGCTTGGAACTAGCGGGGGGCTATGAGCAGTTCTTC. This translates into CASSLELAGGYEQFF.

In DNA, the CDR3 is TGTGCCAGCAGCGCCACAGGGAGGGAGGACACCGGGGAGCTGTTTTTT. As protein: CASSATGREDTGELFF. V usage is TRBV7-9 and J usage is TRBJ2-2, with D tentatively TRBD2 (7 bases). CDR3 length: 16 residues. V gave up 5 bases and J gave up 3 bases, with 16 bases separating them. Germline V CDR1 and CDR2: SEHNR, FQNEAQ (reference sequence).

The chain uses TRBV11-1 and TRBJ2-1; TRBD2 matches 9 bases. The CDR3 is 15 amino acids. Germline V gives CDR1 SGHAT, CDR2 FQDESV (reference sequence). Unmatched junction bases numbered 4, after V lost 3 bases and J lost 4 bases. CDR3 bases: TGTGCCAGCAGCTTTCTAGCGGGGACATACAATGAGCAGTTCTTC. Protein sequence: CASSFLAGTYNEQFF.

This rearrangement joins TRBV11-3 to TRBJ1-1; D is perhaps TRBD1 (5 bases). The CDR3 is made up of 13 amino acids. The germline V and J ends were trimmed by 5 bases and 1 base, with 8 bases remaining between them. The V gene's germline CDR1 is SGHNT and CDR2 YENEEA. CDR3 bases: TGTGCCAGCAGCGTACAGGAGAACACTGAAGCTTTCTTT. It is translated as CASSVQENTEAFF.

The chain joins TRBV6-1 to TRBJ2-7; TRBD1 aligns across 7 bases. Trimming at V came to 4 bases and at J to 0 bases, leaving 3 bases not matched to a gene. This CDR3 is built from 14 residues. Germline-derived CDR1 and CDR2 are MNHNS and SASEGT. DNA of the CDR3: TGTGCCAGCAGTGCCGGGGACAGCTCCTACGAGCAGTACTTC. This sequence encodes CASSAGDSSYEQYF.

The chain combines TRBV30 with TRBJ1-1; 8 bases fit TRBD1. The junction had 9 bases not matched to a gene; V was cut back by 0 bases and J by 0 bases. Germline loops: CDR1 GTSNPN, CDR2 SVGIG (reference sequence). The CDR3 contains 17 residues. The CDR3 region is CAWSVTGAGGLNTEAFF. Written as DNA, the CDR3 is TGTGCCTGGAGTGTAACCGGGGCAGGGGGCTTGAACACTGAAGCTTTCTTT. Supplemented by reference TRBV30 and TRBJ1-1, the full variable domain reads SQTIHQWPATLVQPVGSPLSLECTVEGTSNPNLYWYRQAAGRGLQLLFYSVGIGQISSEVPQNLSASRPQDRQFILSSKKLLLSDSGFYLCAWSVTGAGGLNTEAFFGQGTRLTVV.

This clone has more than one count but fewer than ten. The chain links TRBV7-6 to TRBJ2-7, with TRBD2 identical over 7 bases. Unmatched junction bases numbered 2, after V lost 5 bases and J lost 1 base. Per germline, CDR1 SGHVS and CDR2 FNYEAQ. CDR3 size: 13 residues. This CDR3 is CASSPGGSYEQYF. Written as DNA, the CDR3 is TGTGCCAGCAGCCCGGGGGGATCCTACGAGCAGTACTTC.

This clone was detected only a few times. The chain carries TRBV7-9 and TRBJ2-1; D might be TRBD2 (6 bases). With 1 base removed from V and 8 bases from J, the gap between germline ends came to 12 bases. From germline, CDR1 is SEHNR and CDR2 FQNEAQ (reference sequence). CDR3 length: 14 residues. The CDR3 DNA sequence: TGTGCCAGCAGCTTAGGGCACGCTAGCGATGAGCAGTTCTTC. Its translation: CASSLGHASDEQFF. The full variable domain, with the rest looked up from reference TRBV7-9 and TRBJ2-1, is DTGVSQNPRHKITKRGQNVTFRCDPISEHNRLYWYRQTLGQGPEFLTYFQNEAQLEKSRLLSDRFSAERPKGSFSTLEIQRTEQGDSAMYLCASSLGHASDEQFFGPGTRLTVL.

In nucleotides, the CDR3 is TGTGCCAGCAGCCCGTTGGGGGCGTGGACGAACACCGGGGAGCTGTTTTTT. Translation gives CASSPLGAWTNTGELFF. The chain is built from TRBV9 and TRBJ2-2; tentative D call: TRBD1 (6 bases). Germline lookup yields CDR1 SGDLS and CDR2 YYNGEE. V shed 4 bases and J shed 0 bases, with 16 bases lying between them. The CDR3 extends over 17 amino acids.

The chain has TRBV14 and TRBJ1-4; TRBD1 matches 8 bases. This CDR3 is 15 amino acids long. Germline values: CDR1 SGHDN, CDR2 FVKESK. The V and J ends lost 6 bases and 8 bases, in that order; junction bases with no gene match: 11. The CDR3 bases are TGTGCCAGCAGTCCTTTGACAGGGGCGGGAGAAAAACTGTTTTTT. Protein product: CASSPLTGAGEKLFF.

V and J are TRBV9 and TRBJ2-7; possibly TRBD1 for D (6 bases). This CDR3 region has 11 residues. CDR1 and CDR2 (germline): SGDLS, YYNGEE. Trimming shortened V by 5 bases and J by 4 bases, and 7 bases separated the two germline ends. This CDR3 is CASSRGYEQYF. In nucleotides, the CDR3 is TGTGCCAGCAGTAGGGGGTACGAGCAGTACTTC.

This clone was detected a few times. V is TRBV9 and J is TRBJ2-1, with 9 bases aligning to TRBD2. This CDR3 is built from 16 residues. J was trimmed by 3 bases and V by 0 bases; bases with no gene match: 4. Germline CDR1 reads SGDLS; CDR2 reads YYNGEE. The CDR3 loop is CASSVGQREDYNEQFF. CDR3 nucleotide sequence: TGTGCCAGCAGCGTAGGGCAGCGGGAGGACTACAATGAGCAGTTCTTC. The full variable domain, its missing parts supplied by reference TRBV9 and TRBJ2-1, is DSGVTQTPKHLITATGQRVTLRCSPRSGDLSVYWYQQSLDQGLQFLIQYYNGEERAKGNILERFSAQQFPDLHSELNLSSLELGDSALYFCASSVGQREDYNEQFFGPGTRLTVL.

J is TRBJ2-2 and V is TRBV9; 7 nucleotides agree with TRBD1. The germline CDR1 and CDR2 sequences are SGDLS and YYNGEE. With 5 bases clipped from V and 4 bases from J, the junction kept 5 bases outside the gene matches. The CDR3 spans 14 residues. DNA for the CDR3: TGTGCCAGCAGTGAACAGGGGAGCACCGGGGAGCTGTTTTTT. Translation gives CASSEQGSTGELFF.

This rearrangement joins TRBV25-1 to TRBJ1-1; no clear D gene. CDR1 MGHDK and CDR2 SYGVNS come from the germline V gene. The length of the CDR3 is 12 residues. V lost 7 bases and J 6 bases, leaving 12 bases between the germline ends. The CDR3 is CASKDTLAEAFF. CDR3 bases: TGTGCCAGCAAAGACACACTCGCTGAAGCTTTCTTT.

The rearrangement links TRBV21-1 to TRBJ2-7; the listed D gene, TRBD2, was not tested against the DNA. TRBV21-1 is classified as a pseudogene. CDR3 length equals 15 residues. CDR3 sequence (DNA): TGTGCCAGCAGTGACAATCGGCGGGGCACCTACGAGCAGTACTTC. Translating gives CASSDNRRGTYEQYF.

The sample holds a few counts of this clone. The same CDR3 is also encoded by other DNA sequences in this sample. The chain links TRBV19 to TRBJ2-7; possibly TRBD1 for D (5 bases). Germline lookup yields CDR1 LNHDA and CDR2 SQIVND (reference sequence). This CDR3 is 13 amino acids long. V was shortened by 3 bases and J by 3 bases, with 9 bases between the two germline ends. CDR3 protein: CASSMVRDYEQYF. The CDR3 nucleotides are TGTGCCAGTAGTATGGTCAGGGACTACGAGCAGTACTTC.

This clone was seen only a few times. CDR3 in amino acids: CASSRGYGGYTF. CDR3 sequence (DNA): TGTGCCAGCAGCCGGGGGTACGGGGGCTACACCTTC. J is TRBJ1-2 and V is TRBV7-2, with a possible D match to TRBD1 (5 bases). V lost 5 bases and J 8 bases, leaving 12 bases between the germline ends. There are 12 residues in the CDR3. Germline V gives CDR1 SGHTA, CDR2 FQGNSA.

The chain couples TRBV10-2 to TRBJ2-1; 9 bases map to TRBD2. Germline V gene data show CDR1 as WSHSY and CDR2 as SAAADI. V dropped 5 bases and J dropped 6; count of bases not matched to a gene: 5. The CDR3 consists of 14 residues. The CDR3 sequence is CASSKREETNEQFF. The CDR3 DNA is TGCGCCAGCAGTAAGCGGGAGGAGACCAATGAGCAGTTCTTC.

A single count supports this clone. CDR3 DNA: TGTGCTAGTGGTTTGGTAGGACAGGGATACCTTTCGATCTATGGCTACACCTTC. Translating it yields CASGLVGQGYLSIYGYTF. The V and J genes are TRBV12-5 and TRBJ1-2, with 8 nucleotides matching TRBD1. The V segment lost 0 bases and the J segment 4 bases; nucleotides outside the gene matches: 13. CDR3 size: 18 residues. The V gene's germline CDR1 is LGHNT and CDR2 FRNRAP.

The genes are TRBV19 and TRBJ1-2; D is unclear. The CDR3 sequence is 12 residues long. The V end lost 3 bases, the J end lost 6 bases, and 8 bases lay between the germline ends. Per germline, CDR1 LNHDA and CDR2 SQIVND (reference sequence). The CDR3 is CASSIVPDGYTF. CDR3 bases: TGTGCCAGTAGTATCGTACCAGATGGCTACACCTTC.